Listed below are T cell receptor beta chains from one sample, sequenced in a study of CD8 T cells in Susac syndrome. TCRdb analysed the immunoSEQ multiplex PCR reads with MiXCR anew, one entry per CDR3 protein. The sample has about 210,000 distinct CDR3 sequences; 95% are singletons. Sequenced material: CD4+ T cells from PBMCs. These receptors all come from a human donor with multiple sclerosis. Each CDR3 is given with its conserved first and last residue. The D gene is left open where the match is weak.

TRBV7-9,TRBD1,TRBJ2-3,TGTGCCAGCAGCTTTCGAACAGGGGCAGATACGCAGTATTTT,CASSFRTGADTQYF
TRBV28,NA,TRBJ2-5,TGTGCCAGCAGTTTCGGGGGAGCGAGAGAGACCCAGTACTTC,CASSFGGARETQYF
TRBV7-2,NA,TRBJ2-5,TGTGCCAGCAGCCGTCGTAGAGCGGAAGAGACCCAGTACTTC,CASSRRRAEETQYF
TRBV5-1,NA,TRBJ2-6,TGCGCCAGCAGCCCAATGACAGGCTCTGGGGCCAACGTCCTGACTTTC,CASSPMTGSGANVLTF
TRBV27,NA,TRBJ2-1,TGTGCCAGCAGCTGGGTGACAGCACGCCTCAATGAGCAGTTCTTC,CASSWVTARLNEQFF
TRBV3-1,NA,TRBJ2-3,TGTGCCAGCAGCCAAAGTTGGGGTGGCACAGATACGCAGTATTTT,CASSQSWGGTDTQYF
TRBV29-1,NA,TRBJ1-2,TGCAGCGTTGACCGTCGGCAGGGAGGTAACTATGGCTACACCTTC,CSVDRRQGGNYGYTF
TRBV20-1,NA,TRBJ1-6,TGCAGTGCTAGAGACATGGCCAGGGGCCAATATAATTCACCCCTCCACTTT,CSARDMARGQYNSPLHF
TRBV30,NA,TRBJ1-2,TGTGCCTGGAGTGCTTCCGGCCGTCTATGCACCTTC,CAWSASGRLCTF
TRBV7-2,TRBD2,TRBJ2-3,TGTGCCAGCAGCCTGCTAGCGGGGGGACCAGATACGCAGTATTTT,CASSLLAGGPDTQYF
TRBV7-2,NA,TRBJ1-5,TGTGCCAGCAGCAGCCAGGGTCTAGGCAATCAGCCCCAGCATTTT,CASSSQGLGNQPQHF
TRBV5-1,NA,TRBJ2-4,TGCGCCAGCAGCTTGGCCGCAGTCCGTGGGGGCATTCAGTACTTC,CASSLAAVRGGIQYF
TRBV7-3,NA,TRBJ2-3,TGTGCCAGCAGCCCTAGACCGACTAGCACAGATACGCAGTATTTT,CASSPRPTSTDTQYF
TRBV11-2,NA,TRBJ2-1,TGTGCCAGCAGCTCCCTCCGAGGATCCTACAATGAGCAGTTCTTC,CASSSLRGSYNEQFF
TRBV3-1,TRBD2,TRBJ2-1,TGTGCCAGCAGCCAAGAGCGGGGGGCCGTTAGCTCCTACAATGAGCAGTTCTTC,CASSQERGAVSSYNEQFF
TRBV19,NA,TRBJ1-2,TGTGCCAGTAGAACACCGGGACAACTCTATGGCTACACCTTC,CASRTPGQLYGYTF